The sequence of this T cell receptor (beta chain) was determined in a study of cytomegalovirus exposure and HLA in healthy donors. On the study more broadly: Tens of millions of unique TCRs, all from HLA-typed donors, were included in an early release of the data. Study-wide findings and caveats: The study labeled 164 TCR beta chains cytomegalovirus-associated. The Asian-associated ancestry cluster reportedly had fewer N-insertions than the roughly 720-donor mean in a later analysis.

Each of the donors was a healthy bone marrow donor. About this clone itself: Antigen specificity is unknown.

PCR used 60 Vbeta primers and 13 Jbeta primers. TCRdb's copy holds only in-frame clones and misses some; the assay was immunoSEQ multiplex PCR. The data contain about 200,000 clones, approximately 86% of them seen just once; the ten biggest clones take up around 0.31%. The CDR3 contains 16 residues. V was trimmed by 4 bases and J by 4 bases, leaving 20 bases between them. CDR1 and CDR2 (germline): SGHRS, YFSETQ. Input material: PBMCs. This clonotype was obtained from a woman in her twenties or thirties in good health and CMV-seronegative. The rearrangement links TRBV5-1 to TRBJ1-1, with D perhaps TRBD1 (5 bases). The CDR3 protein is CASSPGRGSKGTEAFF. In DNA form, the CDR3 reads TGCGCCAGCAGCCCCGGGAGGGGAAGTAAGGGCACTGAAGCTTTCTTT.